The 29 T cell receptor beta chains below were found in one sample sequenced in a study of T cell responses to AZD1222 COVID-19 vaccine. The table came from immunoSEQ multiplex PCR; TCRdb's copy has only in-frame clones and leaves some out. The table records roughly 150,000 clones, approximately 90% of them present only once. Sequencing used peripheral blood, obtained on day 0 of AZD1222 vaccination. These receptors were collected from an adult in good health.

This clone has just a few counts. The CDR3 DNA reads as TGTGCCAGCAGCCCGGGGACAGGGAGACCCCTCCACTTT. This encodes CASSPGTGRPLHF. The chain joins TRBV5-6 to TRBJ1-6, with 9 bases aligning to TRBD1. The germline V gene has CDR1 SGHDT and CDR2 YYEEEE. V was clipped by 4 bases and J by 12 bases; unmatched bases: 5. CDR3 size: 13 residues. Based on the CDR3 plus reference TRBV5-6 and TRBJ1-6, the full variable domain is DAGVTQSPTHLIKTRGQQVTLRCSPKSGHDTVSWYQQALGQGPQFIFQYYEEEERQRGNFPDRFSGHQFPNYSSELNVNALLLGDSALYLCASSPGTGRPLHFGNGTRLTVT.

This chain links TRBV11-2 with TRBJ2-1, with TRBD2 matching 10 bases. Per germline, CDR1 SGHAT and CDR2 FQNNGV. There are 15 residues in the CDR3. V was clipped by 3 bases and J by 4 bases; unmatched bases: 3. CDR3 region: CASSLEAGGYNEQFF. CDR3 nucleotides: TGTGCCAGCAGCTTGGAAGCGGGAGGGTACAATGAGCAGTTCTTC.

The chain joins TRBV27 to TRBJ2-1; TRBD2 matches at 7 bases. The length of the CDR3 is 19 residues. Trimming cost V 0 bases and J 3 bases; bases outside gene matches: 14. The germline gives CDR1 MNHEY, CDR2 SMNVEV (reference sequence). As DNA, the CDR3 is TGTGCCAGCAGTTTATCGATTGGGCAAAGCGGGATATTCTACAATGAGCAGTTCTTC. The encoded protein is CASSLSIGQSGIFYNEQFF.

The chain joins TRBV28 to TRBJ1-1; D gene uncertain. V was clipped by 0 bases and J by 5 bases, with 13 bases between them. The germline gives CDR1 MDHEN, CDR2 SYDVKM. The CDR3 is 15 residues long. CDR3 DNA sequence: TGTGCCAGCAGTTTATGGGGTAGTAAGTTGACTGAAGCTTTCTTT. This translates into CASSLWGSKLTEAFF.

This chain links TRBV27 with TRBJ2-7; 10 nucleotides align to TRBD2. CDR1 and CDR2 (germline): MNHEY, SMNVEV (reference sequence). The CDR3 extends over 15 amino acids. The J segment lost 0 bases and the V segment lost 5 bases, leaving 4 bases of the junction unmatched. The DNA for the CDR3 is TGTGCCAGCAGTATAACTAGCGGGAACTCCTACGAGCAGTACTTC. It encodes CASSITSGNSYEQYF.

In DNA, the CDR3 is TGTGCCAGCAGTGTATCAGGGAAAGTAACCCAGCCCCAGCATTTT. Amino acid sequence: CASSVSGKVTQPQHF. This chain links TRBV2 with TRBJ1-5; D may be TRBD1 (5 bases). Germline values: CDR1 SNHLY, CDR2 FYNNEI. V gave up 4 bases and J gave up 7 bases, with 17 bases separating them. This CDR3 comprises 15 residues. The whole variable domain, remainder taken from reference TRBV2 and TRBJ1-5, is EPEVTQTPSHQVTQMGQEVILRCVPISNHLYFYWYRQILGQKVEFLVSFYNNEISEKSEIFDDQFSVERPDGSNFTLKIRSTKLEDSAMYFCASSVSGKVTQPQHFGDGTRLSIL.

The chain uses TRBV6-6 and TRBJ1-1; 8 bases match TRBD1. The CDR3 extends over 14 amino acids. Germline loops: CDR1 MNHNY, CDR2 SVGAGI (reference sequence). With V trimmed by 5 bases and J by 0 bases, 2 bases remained unmatched. DNA of the CDR3: TGTGCCAGCAGTGCAGGGGGCATGAACACTGAAGCTTTCTTT. It is translated as CASSAGGMNTEAFF.

The chain recombines TRBV4-1 with TRBJ2-1, with 11 bases identical to TRBD1. Germline V lookup: CDR1 MGHRA, CDR2 YSYEKL. This CDR3 is built from 17 residues. The V segment lost 0 bases and the J segment 9 bases; nucleotides outside the gene matches: 10. The CDR3 region is CASSQDRDRGSGVEQFF. The CDR3 coding sequence is TGCGCCAGCAGCCAAGACCGGGACAGGGGGTCGGGCGTTGAGCAGTTCTTC.

The chain uses TRBV7-8 and TRBJ2-3; 7 nucleotides align to TRBD2. V lost 5 bases to trimming and J lost 3 bases; unmatched junction nucleotides: 14. Per germline, CDR1 SGHVS and CDR2 FQNEAQ. CDR3 length: 17 amino acids. The CDR3 region has the DNA TGTGCCAGCAGCCCTACCGCTCCGGGAGGAGGAACAGATACGCAGTATTTT. Protein: CASSPTAPGGGTDTQYF.

Concerning this clone itself: Other DNA sequences in the sample encode the same CDR3. The V call is TRBV28, the J call TRBJ2-3, with 10 bases lining up with TRBD2. V trimming: 6 bases; J trimming: 4 bases; junction bases outside the gene matches: 4. Looked up from germline, CDR1 is MDHEN and CDR2 is SYDVKM. The CDR3 length is 14 residues. CDR3 sequence (DNA): TGTGCCAGCAGCCTAGCGGGAGTTTCAGATACGCAGTATTTT. It encodes CASSLAGVSDTQYF.

In its sample, this clone was seen once. The rearrangement links TRBV7-9 to TRBJ1-3; 8 bases are a match to TRBD1. CDR1 SEHNR and CDR2 FQNEAQ come from the germline V gene (reference sequence). V was clipped by 5 bases and J by 7 bases; unmatched bases: 7. The CDR3 is 14 amino acids. The chain's CDR3 is CASSRGQVLNTIYF. CDR3 DNA: TGTGCCAGCAGCCGGGGACAGGTTCTTAACACCATATATTTT.

This rearrangement joins TRBV19 to TRBJ1-1, with D uncertain. V lost 4 bases to trimming and J lost 1 base, with 7 bases between them. From germline, CDR1 is LNHDA and CDR2 SQIVND (reference sequence). The CDR3 spans 13 residues. The CDR3 DNA reads TGTGCCAGTAGTACCCTCGGGAACACTGAAGCTTTCTTT. Its translation is CASSTLGNTEAFF.

The chain links TRBV4-2 to TRBJ2-2; 11 bases are a match to TRBD2. The germline V gene has CDR1 LGHNA and CDR2 YNFKEQ. The CDR3 is 17 amino acids. V lost 1 base, J lost 2 bases, and 3 bases stayed unmatched. CDR3 sequence: CASSQAGLAVNTGELFF. CDR3 DNA: TGTGCCAGCAGCCAAGCGGGACTAGCGGTTAACACCGGGGAGCTGTTTTTT.

The genes are TRBV6-5 and TRBJ1-1; possible D gene TRBD1, 5 bases. Germline CDR1 and CDR2: MNHEY and SVGAGI. The CDR3 spans 14 residues. Trimming took off 2 bases at V and 2 bases at J, with 9 bases between the two ends. The CDR3: CASSYVGVNTEAFF. DNA for the CDR3: TGTGCCAGCAGTTACGTGGGGGTAAACACTGAAGCTTTCTTT.

The chain recombines TRBV28 with TRBJ1-6; 9 bases are a match to TRBD1. The length of the CDR3 is 15 residues. With 5 bases clipped from V and 11 bases from J, the junction kept 10 bases outside the gene matches. Germline V gives CDR1 MDHEN, CDR2 SYDVKM. CDR3 sequence (DNA): TGTGCCAGCAGTCTTACCGGGACAGGGAAGCCACCCCTCCACTTT. Residues: CASSLTGTGKPPLHF. The complete variable domain, with remaining parts taken from reference TRBV28 and TRBJ1-6, reads DVKVTQSSRYLVKRTGEKVFLECVQDMDHENMFWYRQDPGLGLRLIYFSYDVKMKEKGDIPEGYSVSREKKERFSLILESASTNQTSMYLCASSLTGTGKPPLHFGNGTRLTVT.

The chain couples TRBV2 to TRBJ2-1; 12 bases are a match to TRBD2. The length of the CDR3 is 14 residues. Germline loops: CDR1 SNHLY, CDR2 FYNNEI. Trimming at V came to 5 bases and at J to 15 bases, leaving 11 bases not matched to a gene. The CDR3 coding sequence is TGTGCCAGCAGTCCGGGACTAGCGGGTGGAATGGGGTTCTTC. This sequence encodes CASSPGLAGGMGFF.

The chain recombines TRBV15 with TRBJ2-5, with 9 positions matching TRBD2. The CDR3 loop spans 19 amino acids. J was trimmed by 5 bases and V by 5 bases; bases with no gene match: 21. From germline, CDR1 is LNHNV and CDR2 YYDKDF (reference sequence). CDR3 sequence (DNA): TGTGCCACCAGCGTCCGGGACAGACGGGCTGCGGGAGGGGTGGAGACCCAGTACTTC. The encoded protein is CATSVRDRRAAGGVETQYF.

V is TRBV24-1 and J is TRBJ1-1, with a possible D match to TRBD1 (6 bases). V lost 5 bases and J 1 base, leaving 22 bases between the germline ends. There are 18 residues in the CDR3. Looked up from germline, CDR1 is KGHDR and CDR2 is SFDVKD. The chain's CDR3 is CATSGGHILNVRNTEAFF. DNA for the CDR3: TGTGCCACCAGTGGGGGACATATTTTAAATGTAAGGAACACTGAAGCTTTCTTT.

The rearrangement joins TRBV2 to TRBJ1-1; maybe TRBD1 (6 bases). CDR3 length: 16 amino acids. Trimming removed 1 base at V and 4 bases at J, with 16 bases between. Germline V gene lookup returns CDR1 SNHLY and CDR2 FYNNEI. The CDR3 nucleotides are TGTGCCAGCAGTGAAGAAGGGGGACTTTTAACCACTGAAGCTTTCTTT. Amino acid sequence: CASSEEGGLLTTEAFF.

The chain combines TRBV5-1 with TRBJ2-7, with a weak D call TRBD1 (6 bases). Trimming stripped 4 bases from V and 4 bases from J, with 15 bases between. The V gene's germline CDR1 is SGHRS and CDR2 YFSETQ. The CDR3 is 14 amino acids. In nucleotides, the CDR3 is TGCGCCAGCAGCCCGGGACAAGTAACTTACGAGCAGTACTTC. This sequence encodes CASSPGQVTYEQYF.

This rearrangement joins TRBV29-1 to TRBJ2-7, with D tentatively TRBD1 (6 bases). The length of the CDR3 is 13 residues. Germline CDR1 and CDR2: SQVTM and ANQGSEA. The V end was cut by 7 bases, the J end by 0 bases, with 13 bases between. The CDR3 DNA sequence: TGCAGCGCCGGACAGCCCAACTCCTACGAGCAGTACTTC. Protein sequence: CSAGQPNSYEQYF.

CDR3 nucleotides: TGTGCCAGCTGGGAGGGATCGGGCACTGAAGCTTTCTTT. Translated, it gives CASWEGSGTEAFF. V and J are TRBV27 and TRBJ1-1; D uncertain. V was shortened by 8 bases and J by 4 bases, with 14 bases between the two germline ends. Germline V gene sequence: CDR1 MNHEY, CDR2 SMNVEV (reference sequence). The CDR3 is 13 amino acids.

The rearrangement uses TRBV5-1 and TRBJ1-1, with a possible D match to TRBD1 (6 bases). CDR3 length: 15 residues. Germline-derived CDR1 and CDR2 are SGHRS and YFSETQ. V lost 0 bases and J lost 10, with 19 bases in between. CDR3 in amino acids: CASSLARTVKEGAFF. In nucleotides, the CDR3 is TGCGCCAGCAGCTTGGCCCGGACAGTCAAAGAGGGAGCTTTCTTT.

V and J are TRBV27 and TRBJ2-1; perhaps D is TRBD1 or TRBD2 (5 bases each). CDR3 length: 15 residues. The V end lost 5 bases, the J end lost 4 bases, and 15 bases lay between the germline ends. Per the germline V gene, CDR1 is MNHEY and CDR2 is SMNVEV (reference sequence). CDR3 sequence: CASSTEGTDYNEQFF. CDR3 DNA: TGTGCCAGCAGTACCGAGGGGACGGATTACAATGAGCAGTTCTTC.

J is TRBJ1-2 and V is TRBV28; maybe TRBD1 (5 bases). Germline V CDR1 and CDR2: MDHEN, SYDVKM. V lost 3 bases, J lost 2 bases, and 13 bases lay in between. This CDR3 region has 15 residues. The CDR3 loop is CASSFRIQGNYGYTF. CDR3 bases: TGTGCCAGCAGTTTCCGCATTCAGGGAAACTATGGCTACACCTTC.

The CDR3 sequence: CASSPLAGAYNEQFF. CDR3 nucleotides: TGTGCCAGCTCACCATTGGCGGGAGCTTACAATGAGCAGTTCTTC. The chain is built from TRBV18 and TRBJ2-1; 7 bases agree with TRBD2. The CDR3 length is 15 residues. Germline values: CDR1 KGHSH, CDR2 LQKENI. V lost 2 bases and J lost 4; bases outside the gene matches: 5.

The chain couples TRBV5-6 to TRBJ1-5, with a tentative D call TRBD1 (5 bases). Germline V CDR1 and CDR2: SGHDT, YYEEEE. CDR3 length: 13 amino acids. Trimming took off 0 bases at V and 7 bases at J, with 8 bases between the two ends. The CDR3 DNA sequence: TGTGCCAGCAGCTTGGGACAGAGGCAGCCCCAGCATTTT. Encoded protein: CASSLGQRQPQHF. Filled out from reference TRBV5-6 and TRBJ1-5, the complete variable domain reads DAGVTQSPTHLIKTRGQQVTLRCSPKSGHDTVSWYQQALGQGPQFIFQYYEEEERQRGNFPDRFSGHQFPNYSSELNVNALLLGDSALYLCASSLGQRQPQHFGDGTRLSIL.

The gene calls are TRBV19 and TRBJ2-2, with D tentatively TRBD1 or TRBD2 (5 bases each). Germline V lookup: CDR1 LNHDA, CDR2 SQIVND (reference sequence). CDR3 size: 18 residues. Trimming took off 7 bases at V and 0 bases at J, with 21 bases between the two ends. Written as DNA, the CDR3 is TGTGCCAGTAAAGATCACGGGGCTGCCAAAACGAACACCGGGGAGCTGTTTTTT. It specifies CASKDHGAAKTNTGELFF.

The chain has TRBV9 and TRBJ1-1, with a weak D call TRBD1 (5 bases). V lost 0 bases and J lost 1, with 13 bases in between. The germline V gene has CDR1 SGDLS and CDR2 YYNGEE. CDR3 length: 16 amino acids. The CDR3 region is CASSVDFGGTNTEAFF. The CDR3 region has the DNA TGTGCCAGCAGCGTAGATTTTGGGGGGACGAACACTGAAGCTTTCTTT. Together with reference TRBV9 and TRBJ1-1, the CDR3 gives the full variable domain: DSGVTQTPKHLITATGQRVTLRCSPRSGDLSVYWYQQSLDQGLQFLIQYYNGEERAKGNILERFSAQQFPDLHSELNLSSLELGDSALYFCASSVDFGGTNTEAFFGQGTRLTVV.